This TCR beta chain came from a study of identical twins. This clonotype came up a few times. One entry per CDR3 protein, called by TCRdb with MiXCR from the 5' RACE reads. The sample lists 500,000 or so distinct CDR3 sequences, around 14% occurring once. Trimming shortened V by 5 bases and J by 0 bases, and 20 bases separated the two germline ends. The germline gives CDR1 SGHAT, CDR2 FQNNGV. The CDR3 spans 17 residues. These data were also reused for a study on yellow fever vaccine responses in identical twins. That paper adds: Reportedly, twins showed a vaccine T cell response that looked partly convergent and partly personalized.

Sequenced sample: CD4+ T cells sorted from blood. The chain links TRBV11-2 to TRBJ2-7; D perhaps matches TRBD1 (5 bases). This receptor was taken from a woman younger than 35 in good health. The CDR3 DNA reads TGTGCCAGCAGCACCTCCTCCGCAGGGTCCAGCTCCTACGAGCAGTACTTC. As protein: CASSTSSAGSSSYEQYF. Looking up the rest from reference TRBV11-2 and TRBJ2-7 gives the full variable domain: EAGVAQSPRYKIIEKRQSVAFWCNPISGHATLYWYQQILGQGPKLLIQFQNNGVVDDSQLPKDRFSAERLKGVDSTLKIQPAKLEDSAVYLCASSTSSAGSSSYEQYFGPGTRLTVT.